This T cell receptor (beta chain) was captured in a study of blood T cell repertoires in COVID-19. Study as a whole: Samples taken during acute and convalescent COVID-19 were collected in the United States, Italy and Spain. PBMCs, B-cell-depleted T cells, or T cells were the source of the cDNA or gDNA that made up the material.

This CDR3 is 18 amino acids long. Methods used by the authors: The authors estimated nucleated cell counts from reference gene primer amplification. Repertoires were generated with immunoSEQ multiplex PCR, while TCRdb's copy carries only in-frame clones and drops some. Clone size and V and J calls were adopted from that table, with D and trimming inferred from the DNA. The profile shows about 54,000 clones, 90% of them singletons. The sequenced material came from peripheral blood. The TCR originated in a woman between 40 and 50 years old with active COVID-19. J is TRBJ2-1 and V is TRBV12-2; the table's TRBD2 call for D was not verified on the DNA. TRBV12-2 is a documented pseudogene. CDR3 nucleotides: TGTGCAAGTCGCTTAGCGGAGTGGACTAGCGGGGGATCCGTTGAGCAGTTCTTC. Translated, it gives CASRLAEWTSGGSVEQFF.